The 2 T cell receptor beta chains reported below all come from one sample, sequenced in a study of T-cell reconstitution after alpha-beta-depleted transplantation in children. Construction of the TCRbeta library involved unique molecular identifiers. MiXCR, run by TCRdb on the PCR reads, gives a single entry per CDR3 protein. This sample has tens of thousands of distinct CDR3 sequences, with roughly 4.9% found just once. The sequencing here drew on PBMCs, mostly from graft donor cells, taken 180 days after TCRalphabeta/CD19-depleted stem cell transplant. These receptor sequences come from a boy younger than two who had a stem cell transplant for acute myeloid leukemia, so the T cells may come from the graft donor.

The sample holds many counts of this clonotype. This chain links TRBV7-8 with TRBJ2-7; maybe TRBD1 (5 bases). Trimming took 1 base from V and 0 from J, leaving 22 bases between them. CDR1 and CDR2 (germline): SGHVS, FQNEAQ. The CDR3 totals 19 residues. CDR3 coding DNA: TGTGCCAGCAGCTTAGAGAGTACAGGCCCTATACACTTCTCCTACGAGCAGTACTTC. Translating it yields CASSLESTGPIHFSYEQYF.

Ten or more counts support this clonotype. V gene TRBV7-9 combines with J gene TRBJ2-3; D is ambiguous. The CDR3 is 13 amino acids. The V gene's germline CDR1 is SEHNR and CDR2 FQNEAQ (reference sequence). The germline V and J ends were trimmed by 0 bases and 5 bases, with 6 bases remaining between them. The CDR3 region is CASSLAVGDTQYF. The CDR3 DNA follows: TGTGCCAGCAGCTTAGCGGTGGGAGATACGCAGTATTTT.